This T cell receptor (beta chain) was identified during a study of blood T cells in healthy people across ages. Germline trimming cut 5 bases from V and 4 bases from J; bases unmatched to any gene: 6. The length of the CDR3 is 15 residues. Germline lookup yields CDR1 PRHDT and CDR2 FYEKMQ (reference sequence). This clonotype was observed a few times. Then a second PCR, running roughly 7 to 11 cycles, was carried out with a sample-barcoded 5' primer and a J-beta primer mix. Template switching added a 12-random-nucleotide identifier to every cDNA molecule. TCRdb independently ran MiXCR on the 5' RACE reads; one entry per CDR3 protein. The data hold about a million distinct CDR3 sequences, with around 54% observed a single time.

The chain uses TRBV13 and TRBJ2-3; the match to TRBD2 covers 10 bases. The TCR was taken from a woman aged 55 to 70 in good health. Sequenced: blood. Written as DNA, the CDR3 is TGTGCCAGCAGCAAGCTAGCGGGAGATGCAGATACGCAGTATTTT. Translated: CASSKLAGDADTQYF.